This T cell receptor beta chain was sequenced in a study of shared clonotypes between healthy human individuals. The assay was immunoSEQ multiplex PCR, and TCRdb's table has in-frame clones only and misses some. In the table there are 600,000 to 750,000 clones, 90% of which are singletons. Donors, without exception, were Caucasian adults residing in Nashville, Tennessee. Germline loops: CDR1 GTSNPN, CDR2 SVGIG (reference sequence). V dropped 2 bases and J dropped 4 bases, with 11 bases sitting between them. This CDR3 contains 13 residues. The chain carries TRBV30 and TRBJ1-1; D not certain. The receptor's source is a man aged 18-30 years in good health. Some clones in this sample may be carry-over from other donors' samples. The sample taken for sequencing was memory CD8+ T cells from PBMCs. Subset noted: CD45RO+ cells pooled with CCR7-negative TemRA cells. CDR3 residues: CAWSFTEVTEAFF. CDR3 coding DNA: TGTGCCTGGAGTTTCACAGAGGTCACTGAAGCTTTCTTT.